Below are 8 T cell receptor beta chains sequenced from a single sample in a study of identifying expanded T cells in peripheral blood. The protocol was immunoSEQ multiplex PCR, while the TCRdb copy is restricted to in-frame clones and leaves out a portion. The sample has about 130,000 clones; about 88% are singletons. Sequences were obtained from blood. These TCRs come from a person aged 18 to 70 in good health.

CDR3 sequence (DNA): TGTGCCTGGACCTCGGGGCTAGGTAATGAAAAACTGTTTTTT. It specifies CAWTSGLGNEKLFF. V is TRBV30 and J is TRBJ1-4, with D maybe TRBD1 (5 bases). Germline assignment: CDR1 GTSNPN and CDR2 SVGIG (reference sequence). The CDR3 has 14 amino acids. V shed 4 bases and J shed 4 bases, with 13 bases lying between them.

The CDR3 is CASSPRRGKDEKLFF. The CDR3 bases are TGTGCCAGCAGCCCCCGACGTGGTAAGGATGAAAAACTGTTTTTT. This chain links TRBV7-2 with TRBJ1-4; D is uncertain. The CDR3 covers 15 residues. V lost 5 bases and J 6 bases, leaving 16 bases between the germline ends. Germline V lookup: CDR1 SGHTA, CDR2 FQGNSA.

The chain links TRBV28 to TRBJ2-1, with TRBD2 identical over 8 bases. Losses at the gene ends were 5 bases for V and 9 bases for J; bases not matched to a gene: 9. From germline, CDR1 is MDHEN and CDR2 SYDVKM. CDR3 length equals 14 residues. CDR3 bases: TGTGCCAGCAGTCCCGGGACTAGTACGGGTGAGCAGTTCTTC. Its translation is CASSPGTSTGEQFF. The whole variable domain, remainder taken from reference TRBV28 and TRBJ2-1, is DVKVTQSSRYLVKRTGEKVFLECVQDMDHENMFWYRQDPGLGLRLIYFSYDVKMKEKGDIPEGYSVSREKKERFSLILESASTNQTSMYLCASSPGTSTGEQFFGPGTRLTVL.

This rearrangement joins TRBV13 to TRBJ2-1; possibly TRBD2 for D (5 bases). The CDR3 sequence is 13 residues long. CDR1 and CDR2 from the germline V gene are PRHDT and FYEKMQ (reference sequence). V was trimmed by 4 bases and J by 6 bases, leaving 10 bases between them. The CDR3 DNA reads as TGTGCCAGCAGCTCAAGGGAGTCCAATGAGCAGTTCTTC. It translates to CASSSRESNEQFF.

V gene TRBV28 combines with J gene TRBJ1-1; tentative D call: TRBD1 (6 bases). Germline lookup yields CDR1 MDHEN and CDR2 SYDVKM. Trimming cost V 4 bases and J 5 bases, with 14 bases left between them. The length of the CDR3 is 14 residues. As DNA, the CDR3 is TGTGCCAGCAGTTCCACAGGGTACGGAACTGAAGCTTTCTTT. It translates to CASSSTGYGTEAFF.

This chain links TRBV5-1 with TRBJ2-3; 12 bases fit TRBD2. Germline CDR1 reads SGHRS; CDR2 reads YFSETQ. The CDR3 is 17 residues long. Trimming removed 0 bases from V and 3 bases from J; junction bases left unmatched: 5. The CDR3 DNA reads TGCGCCAGCAGCTTGGGACTAGCGGGAGTAGGAACAGATACGCAGTATTTT. Encoded protein: CASSLGLAGVGTDTQYF.

This sequence joins TRBV6-5 and TRBJ2-3; 7 nucleotides line up with TRBD2. The CDR3 spans 13 residues. Germline V gene lookup returns CDR1 MNHEY and CDR2 SVGAGI. With V trimmed by 4 bases and J by 4 bases, 2 bases remained unmatched. The CDR3 DNA follows: TGTGCCAGCAGTTGGGCGGGGGCAGATACGCAGTATTTT. This codes for CASSWAGADTQYF.

The rearrangement joins TRBV2 to TRBJ2-7; unclear D gene. The germline V gene encodes CDR1 SNHLY and CDR2 FYNNEI. This CDR3 has 11 residues. V shed 4 bases and J shed 4 bases, with 5 bases lying between them. DNA for the CDR3: TGTGCCAGCAGTGGTGAGTACGAGCAGTACTTC. Translating gives CASSGEYEQYF.